Sequencing of this T cell receptor beta chain was carried out in a study of T cell responses to AZD1222 COVID-19 vaccine. Note on this clone: The antigen is unknown.

The study, taken as a whole, reports: Reportedly, nearly half of unique spike TCRs recognized epitopes outside B.1.351/B.1.1.7 mutations. Repertoires were collected only later (after the peak T cell response had occurred). Recipients of AZD1222 seropositive at baseline numbered only 5 to 7.

CDR1 and CDR2 (germline): LNHDA, SQIVND (reference sequence). The CDR3 has 15 amino acids. V lost 10 bases and J lost 3, with 19 bases in between. Repertoires were generated with immunoSEQ multiplex PCR, while TCRdb's copy carries only in-frame clones and drops some. The repertoire holds 110,000 to 150,000 clones, 89% seen once, with 4.7% in the top ten. The clonotype comes from an adult in good health. Sequences were derived from peripheral blood, sampled on day 0 of AZD1222 vaccination. The chain has TRBV19 and TRBJ2-1; D might be TRBD1 or TRBD2, each matching 6 bases. The CDR3 nucleotides are TGTGCCACCAAGTGGGACGGGGGCCGCTACAATGAGCAGTTCTTC. Translating it yields CATKWDGGRYNEQFF.